Presented here are 30 T cell receptor beta chains from one specimen sequenced in a study of molecular identifiers for immune sequencing clone quantification. TCRdb re-derived calls from the PCR reads in MiXCR, one entry per CDR3 protein. The sample lists about 640,000 distinct CDR3 sequences, nearly 20% seen once, with 0.85% to 0.9% in the top ten. The source material was naive CD8+ T cells from blood, with Jurkat cell RNA spiked in. As to subset: FACS-sorted CD8+CD4-CCR7+CD45RA+ naive T cells. The receptors were gathered from a human donor in good health. Some libraries in this study had Jurkat cell RNA spiked in.

Ten or more counts support this clonotype. The rearrangement links TRBV7-2 to TRBJ2-7, with 9 nucleotides matching TRBD1. The CDR3 spans 16 residues. CDR1 is SGHTA, CDR2 FQGNSA, per germline. V was clipped by 5 bases and J by 3 bases; unmatched bases: 11. The CDR3 is CASSPTQGAYRYEQYF. In DNA, the CDR3 is TGTGCCAGCAGCCCTACACAGGGGGCTTACCGCTACGAGCAGTACTTC.

Many counts were recorded for this clonotype. This chain links TRBV7-6 with TRBJ2-1, with D perhaps being TRBD1 or TRBD2 (5 bases each). Trimming removed 1 base at V and 7 bases at J, with 11 bases between. This CDR3 contains 14 residues. Germline V gene lookup returns CDR1 SGHVS and CDR2 FNYEAQ. The CDR3: CASSLGGSWNEQFF. The CDR3, as DNA: TGTGCCAGCAGCTTAGGGGGGAGTTGGAATGAGCAGTTCTTC. The full variable domain, rest sourced from reference TRBV7-6 and TRBJ2-1, is GAGVSQSPRYKVTKRGQDVALRCDPISGHVSLYWYRQALGQGPEFLTYFNYEAQQDKSGLPNDRFSAERPEGSISTLTIQRTEQRDSAMYRCASSLGGSWNEQFFGPGTRLTVL.

This clonotype was detected ten times or more. This chain uses TRBV7-9 with TRBJ1-1; the D gene is possibly TRBD1 (6 bases). The CDR3 is made up of 14 amino acids. The V gene lost 1 base and the J gene lost 3 bases, with 9 bases spanning the gap. The germline V gene has CDR1 SEHNR and CDR2 FQNEAQ (reference sequence). In DNA form, the CDR3 reads TGTGCCAGCAGCTTAGACAGGGTTTACACTGAAGCTTTCTTT. Its translation: CASSLDRVYTEAFF.

The rearrangement joins TRBV10-3 to TRBJ2-5; 10 bases align to TRBD1. The CDR3 contains 13 residues. Germline CDR1 reads ENHRY; CDR2 reads SYGVKD. The junction had 2 bases not matched to a gene; V was cut back by 5 bases and J by 5 bases. Here the CDR3 DNA reads TGTGCCATCAGTTCGGACAGGGGGGAGACCCAGTACTTC. Amino acid sequence: CAISSDRGETQYF.

As to this clonotype: Possible read error: a much larger clone is one base away. The genes are TRBV9 and TRBJ1-6; D is uncertain. V lost 3 bases and J 8 bases, leaving 9 bases between the germline ends. There are 13 residues in the CDR3. Looked up from germline, CDR1 is SGDLS and CDR2 is YYNGEE. The CDR3 nucleotides are TGTGCCAGCAGCGGTCGCTACGATTCACCCCTCCACTTT. Translating it yields CASSGRYDSPLHF.

The rearrangement uses TRBV27 and TRBJ2-3; 11 nucleotides align to TRBD2. This CDR3 has 15 amino acids. Germline CDR1 reads MNHEY; CDR2 reads SMNVEV (reference sequence). The J segment lost 5 bases and the V segment lost 3 bases, leaving 4 bases of the junction unmatched. CDR3 bases: TGTGCCAGCAGTTTGGTCCTAGCGGGAGGAGATACGCAGTATTTT. It encodes CASSLVLAGGDTQYF.

This rearrangement joins TRBV9 to TRBJ1-5, with D possibly being TRBD1 (5 bases). Per germline, CDR1 SGDLS and CDR2 YYNGEE. The V gene lost 0 bases and the J gene lost 3 bases, with 10 bases spanning the gap. This CDR3 comprises 15 residues. This chain's CDR3 is CASSVGRGDNQPQHF. The CDR3 region has the DNA TGTGCCAGCAGCGTAGGAAGAGGGGACAATCAGCCCCAGCATTTT.

The gene calls are TRBV27 and TRBJ1-2; the D is unclear. Germline CDR1 is MNHEY and CDR2 is SMNVEV (reference sequence). The CDR3 extends over 14 amino acids. The germline V and J ends were trimmed by 2 bases and 3 bases, with 10 bases remaining between them. In DNA, the CDR3 is TGTGCCAGCAGTTTAGGTGGGGAATACTATGGCTACACCTTC. Protein sequence: CASSLGGEYYGYTF.

For this clonotype: One end of the junction fails to match germline, which may point to a read error. The V gene is TRBV4-3, the J gene TRBJ2-1; 8 bases are shared with TRBD1. The CDR3 sequence is 15 residues long. CDR1 is LGHNA and CDR2 is YSLEER in the germline V gene. The CDR3 sequence is CAGSQKDRAYYEQFF. The CDR3 region has the DNA TGCGCCGGCAGCCAGAAGGACAGGGCCTACTACGAGCAGTTCTTC.

This clonotype appeared many times. The V and J genes are TRBV5-4 and TRBJ2-7; D is perhaps TRBD1 or TRBD2 (5 bases each). V dropped 1 base and J dropped 5 bases, with 10 bases sitting between them. This CDR3 has 13 residues. Germline loops: CDR1 SGHNT, CDR2 YYREEE (reference sequence). CDR3 region: CASSLWGTNEQYF. The CDR3 DNA reads TGTGCCAGCAGCTTGTGGGGGACGAACGAGCAGTACTTC.

About this clonotype itself: This may be a read error: a much more frequent sequence differs by one nucleotide. This chain connects TRBV5-1 to TRBJ1-1, with 9 bases identical to TRBD1. This CDR3 has 13 residues. Unmatched junction bases numbered 7, after V lost 5 bases and J lost 8 bases. Germline loops: CDR1 SGHRS, CDR2 YFSETQ. The CDR3 DNA reads as TGCGCCAGCAGGGACGGACAGGGGCCCGAAGCTTTCTTT. It is translated as CASRDGQGPEAFF.

Only a few counts were recorded for this clonotype. The V and J genes are TRBV4-1 and TRBJ2-7; the D gene is possibly TRBD1 (6 bases). The V and J ends lost 1 base and 0 bases respectively, with 13 bases between them. This CDR3 comprises 16 residues. Germline loops: CDR1 MGHRA, CDR2 YSYEKL. The CDR3 region is CASSQGGPGASYEQYF. DNA for the CDR3: TGCGCCAGCAGCCAAGGCGGCCCAGGGGCCTCCTACGAGCAGTACTTC.

CDR3 DNA sequence: TGCGCCAGCAGTCTCGGACAGGATCACCTCTATGGCTACACCTTC. Residues: CASSLGQDHLYGYTF. The V and J genes are TRBV23-1 and TRBJ1-2; 7 positions agree with TRBD1. Being an ORF, TRBV23-1 has a function that is uncertain. V was pared by 4 bases and J by 4 bases, with 9 bases of the junction left unmatched. The CDR3 length is 15 residues.

Comments on this clonotype: No conserved phenylalanine or tryptophan is present at the end of the CDR3, so a read error is the likely explanation. This chain joins TRBV11-2 and TRBJ2-1, with TRBD1 as a possible D gene (5 bases). The CDR3 contains 13 residues. CDR1 and CDR2 from the germline V gene are SGHAT and FQNNGV. For the CDR3, the DNA is TGTGCCAGCAGCTTGGACACCTACAACGAGCAGTTCCTC. This gives the protein CASSLDTYNEQFL.

The table lists this clonotype with many counts. The chain carries TRBV25-1 and TRBJ2-7, with a possible D match to TRBD1 (6 bases). The CDR3 covers 14 residues. Germline V gene data show CDR1 as MGHDK and CDR2 as SYGVNS. Trimming pared 6 bases from V and 1 base from J, leaving 13 bases between. As DNA, the CDR3 is TGTGCCAGCAGCCCCGGACAGCCATCCTACGAGCAGTACTTC. Amino acids: CASSPGQPSYEQYF.

This clonotype was detected many times. The V call is TRBV20-1, the J call TRBJ2-7; 7 bases align to TRBD2. V lost 5 bases and J lost 0; bases outside the gene matches: 1. This CDR3 contains 12 residues. CDR1 and CDR2 (germline): DFQATT, SNEGSKA (reference sequence). CDR3: CSAREVSYEQYF. The CDR3 DNA is TGCAGTGCTCGGGAGGTCTCCTACGAGCAGTACTTC.

This chain uses TRBV20-1 with TRBJ1-2; D possibly corresponds to TRBD1 (5 bases). This CDR3 contains 12 residues. Germline V CDR1 and CDR2: DFQATT, SNEGSKA (reference sequence). The germline V and J ends were trimmed by 4 bases and 7 bases, with 13 bases remaining between them. The CDR3 DNA is TGCAGTGCTATGACAGTCTATCGTGGCTACACCTTC. It specifies CSAMTVYRGYTF.

This clonotype was detected only once. This clone may be a read error of a much larger clone one base away. The chain joins TRBV12-3 or TRBV12-4 to TRBJ2-3; D is perhaps TRBD1 (5 bases). V gave up 6 bases and J gave up 2 bases, with 15 bases separating them. There are 15 residues in the CDR3. CDR3 residues: CASSSKGAVTDTQYF. Written as DNA, the CDR3 is TGTGCCAGCAGCTCTAAAGGGGCGGTCACAGATACGCAGTATTTT.

This clonotype was seen many times. The chain couples TRBV9 to TRBJ1-5; TRBD1 aligns across 12 bases. This CDR3 has 15 residues. Germline assignment: CDR1 SGDLS and CDR2 YYNGEE. V lost 3 bases and J lost 5; bases outside the gene matches: 3. This CDR3 is CASSGGTGGYQPQHF. CDR3 DNA: TGTGCCAGCAGCGGAGGGACAGGGGGCTATCAGCCCCAGCATTTT.

This clonotype was counted ten times or more. V and J are TRBV29-1 and TRBJ2-7; D might be TRBD1 (6 bases). Germline CDR1 reads SQVTM; CDR2 reads ANQGSEA. The CDR3 runs to 13 residues. V dropped 4 bases and J dropped 1 base, with 11 bases sitting between them. CDR3 nucleotide sequence: TGCAGCGTTGTGCAGGGGTTTTCCTACGAGCAGTACTTC. This gives the protein CSVVQGFSYEQYF.

This clonotype appeared many times. This chain links TRBV5-4 with TRBJ2-7; TRBD2 matches 11 bases. Germline values: CDR1 SGHNT, CDR2 YYREEE (reference sequence). The V and J ends lost 4 bases and 4 bases, in that order; junction bases with no gene match: 4. This CDR3 region has 14 residues. The CDR3 sequence is CASSEWTSGYEQYF. CDR3 in DNA: TGTGCCAGCAGCGAATGGACTAGCGGGTACGAGCAGTACTTC.

This clonotype was detected many times. This sequence joins TRBV7-6 and TRBJ1-4, with 7 bases lining up with TRBD1. The length of the CDR3 is 16 residues. CDR1 and CDR2 (germline): SGHVS, FNYEAQ. V gave up 5 bases and J gave up 7 bases; unmatched junction bases: 13. CDR3 region: CASSPFGGTVLEKLFF. The CDR3 DNA is TGTGCCAGCAGCCCCTTTGGGGGGACAGTGCTTGAAAAACTGTTTTTT.

Comment on this clonotype: An end of the junction does not agree with germline; a read error may underlie this. The V call is TRBV4-1, the J call TRBJ2-1; 11 nucleotides match TRBD2. Germline values: CDR1 MGHRA, CDR2 YSYEKL. The CDR3 is 15 amino acids. The CDR3, as DNA: TGCGCCAGCGGCCGTGAGGCTAGCGGGGGGAATGAGCAGCTCTTC. It is translated as CASGREASGGNEQLF.

Many counts were recorded for this clonotype. The chain employs TRBV19 and TRBJ1-2; D gene ambiguous. The CDR3 is 12 residues long. V was cut by 5 bases and J by 2 bases, with 6 bases left in between. Per germline, CDR1 LNHDA and CDR2 SQIVND (reference sequence). In DNA form, the CDR3 reads TGTGCCAGTAGTTACACCAACTATGGCTACACCTTC. The encoded protein is CASSYTNYGYTF.

Of note for this clonotype: A much larger clone lies a single base off, so this may be a read error. This chain joins TRBV6-5 and TRBJ1-3, with 8 bases lining up with TRBD1. The CDR3 loop spans 13 amino acids. Germline V gene lookup returns CDR1 MNHEY and CDR2 SVGAGI. The V gene end was trimmed by 2 bases and the J gene end by 11 bases; junction bases not matched to a gene: 5. CDR3 loop: CASSYDRGNAIYF. DNA of the CDR3: TGTGCCAGCAGTTACGACAGGGGCAACGCCATATATTTT.

With respect to this clonotype: Relative to the germline gene, one junction end is altered; a read error may explain this. The gene calls are TRBV10-3 and TRBJ1-1; possible D gene TRBD1, 6 bases. The CDR3 consists of 14 residues. The germline CDR1 and CDR2 sequences are ENHRY and SYGVKD. This CDR3 is CAISDEGGGTGAFF. CDR3 DNA: TGTGCCATCAGTGATGAGGGCGGGGGCACTGGAGCTTTCTTT.

This clonotype was found many times. The rearrangement uses TRBV7-9 and TRBJ2-1; D is uncertain. Germline assignment: CDR1 SEHNR and CDR2 FQNEAQ (reference sequence). The V gene lost 7 bases and the J gene lost 9 bases, with 19 bases spanning the gap. The CDR3 spans 14 residues. DNA of the CDR3: TGTGCCAGCAACTCGGGCCTGGGGTTCCCTGAGCAGTTCTTC. It encodes CASNSGLGFPEQFF.

Concerning this clonotype itself: Germline and junction disagree at one end, which may indicate a read error. V and J are TRBV4-1 and TRBJ2-3; TRBD1 might be the D (6 bases). In germline, CDR1 is MGHRA, CDR2 YSYEKL. This CDR3 is 14 amino acids long. CDR3 DNA sequence: TGCGCCGGCAGCCAAGGCGCAGGGGCAGATACGCAGTATTTT. This gives the protein CAGSQGAGADTQYF.

This clonotype was seen at least ten times. V gene TRBV7-6 combines with J gene TRBJ2-7, with a possible D match to TRBD1 (6 bases). The CDR3 is 15 residues long. Germline V gene data show CDR1 as SGHVS and CDR2 as FNYEAQ. V lost 1 base and J lost 2, with 12 bases in between. The CDR3 is CASSLGTATTYEQYF. DNA for the CDR3: TGTGCCAGCAGCTTAGGGACAGCTACCACCTACGAGCAGTACTTC.

This clonotype appeared once. The CDR3 ends on some other residue instead of the conserved phenylalanine or tryptophan, so this is likely a read error. The J gene is TRBJ1-1, the V gene TRBV6-2 or TRBV6-3; D ambiguous. Trimming took 2 bases from V and 5 from J, leaving 9 bases between them. The CDR3 runs 13 residues. Germline lookup yields CDR1 MNHEY and CDR2 SVGEGT. CDR3 sequence: CASSYRDGTEAFS. The CDR3 DNA follows: TGTGCCAGCAGTTACAGGGATGGGACTGAAGCTTTCTCT.